This T cell receptor (beta chain) was recorded in a study of T cell responses to AZD1222 COVID-19 vaccine. Comments on this clone: Antigen unknown.

Study results and limitations: Just 5 or 6 AZD1222 recipients tested seropositive at baseline. Dominant at 160-218 and 743-854, vaccine-associated CD4 TCRs also spanned spike. Among the donors, most were white British and more were female, and clonal diversity was possibly underestimated. The study reported that nearly half of spike-specific TCRs target unmutated variant regions.

Trimming cost V 1 base and J 0 bases; bases outside gene matches: 2. Germline V gene sequence: CDR1 SEHNR, CDR2 FQNEAQ (reference sequence). This CDR3 is 16 amino acids long. Method: immunoSEQ multiplex PCR; TCRdb's copy keeps in-frame clones and lacks some. The table has about 76,000 clones, around three quarters seen once; the top ten hold 25% to 30%. This specimen was peripheral blood, taken 28 days after the second dose of the MenACWY control vaccine. The V and J genes are TRBV7-9 and TRBJ1-2, with TRBD1 matching 10 bases. The TCR originated in an adult who received the MenACWY meningococcal vaccine as a control. The chain's CDR3 is CASSLGGQGANYGYTF. CDR3 nucleotides: TGTGCCAGCAGCTTAGGTGGACAGGGGGCTAACTATGGCTACACCTTC.